Listed here are 15 T cell receptor beta chains from one sample, sequenced in a study of blood T cells in healthy people across ages. Using a J-beta primer mix together with a sample-barcoded 5' primer, a second PCR was run for about 7 to 12 cycles. TCRdb recomputed calls from the 5' RACE reads with MiXCR, one row per CDR3 protein. The table includes 1.5 million to 2 million distinct CDR3 sequences, approximately 28% detected once. The source material was blood. Receptors were obtained from a woman aged 25 to 45 in good health.

Only a few counts were recorded for this clonotype. The chain links TRBV6-6 to TRBJ1-1, with D possibly matching TRBD1 (6 bases). V shed 5 bases and J shed 4 bases, with 11 bases lying between them. The germline V gene has CDR1 MNHNY and CDR2 SVGAGI (reference sequence). The CDR3 contains 13 residues. The CDR3 sequence: CASSTGQITEAFF. For the CDR3, the DNA is TGTGCCAGCAGTACCGGACAGATCACTGAAGCTTTCTTT.

This chain joins TRBV7-6 and TRBJ1-1; D perhaps matches TRBD1 (5 bases). Deletions cut 5 bases from V and 1 base from J, with 14 bases between. This CDR3 is built from 15 residues. Germline V lookup: CDR1 SGHVS, CDR2 FNYEAQ. The CDR3 protein is CASSHLTGTNTEAFF. The CDR3 nucleotides are TGTGCCAGCAGCCATCTTACAGGAACGAACACTGAAGCTTTCTTT. Full variable domain (rest looked up from reference TRBV7-6 and TRBJ1-1): GAGVSQSPRYKVTKRGQDVALRCDPISGHVSLYWYRQALGQGPEFLTYFNYEAQQDKSGLPNDRFSAERPEGSISTLTIQRTEQRDSAMYRCASSHLTGTNTEAFFGQGTRLTVV.

The CDR3 bases are TGCAGTGCTAGAGATTACCAGGTAGCGGAAGAGACCCAGTACTTC. Translation: CSARDYQVAEETQYF. This sequence joins TRBV20-1 and TRBJ2-5; a weak D match, TRBD2 (6 bases). The CDR3 is 15 amino acids. CDR1 is DFQATT, CDR2 SNEGSKA, per germline (reference sequence). The V and J ends lost 0 bases and 3 bases respectively, with 14 bases between them.

This clonotype has more than one count but fewer than ten. One end of the junction varies from germline; a read error may be responsible. The chain employs TRBV10-3 and TRBJ1-2, with TRBD1 matching 8 bases. Germline-derived CDR1 and CDR2 are ENHRY and SYGVKD. CDR3 size: 15 residues. The CDR3 reads CAISGGRGQDYGHTF. The CDR3 region has the DNA TGTGCCATCAGTGGTGGCAGGGGGCAGGACTATGGCCACACCTTC.

This clonotype was picked up many times. The rearrangement joins TRBV6-6 to TRBJ1-4, with 7 positions matching TRBD1. Trimming cost V 8 bases and J 8 bases; bases outside gene matches: 11. Germline assignment: CDR1 MNHNY and CDR2 SVGAGI (reference sequence). The CDR3 has 14 amino acids. The CDR3 loop reads CASGRGQAREKLFF. Here the CDR3 DNA reads TGTGCCAGCGGAAGGGGGCAGGCCAGAGAAAAACTGTTTTTT.

This chain uses TRBV11-2 with TRBJ2-1; D ambiguous. The CDR3 contains 15 residues. V lost 8 bases and J lost 4, with 18 bases in between. Germline lookup yields CDR1 SGHAT and CDR2 FQNNGV. CDR3 region: CASHPSRPSYNEQFF. Written as DNA, the CDR3 is TGTGCCAGCCACCCGAGCAGACCCTCTTACAATGAGCAGTTCTTC.

The table lists this clonotype with a few counts. The chain employs TRBV30 and TRBJ2-1, with D hard to call. V lost 3 bases and J 6 bases, leaving 9 bases between the germline ends. Germline V CDR1 and CDR2: GTSNPN, SVGIG (reference sequence). The CDR3 has 12 residues. CDR3 residues: CAWSLLSNEQFF. Here the CDR3 DNA reads TGTGCCTGGAGCCTACTTAGCAATGAGCAGTTCTTC.

A remark on this clonotype: An end of the junction differs from the germline gene, which may be a read error. The CDR3 DNA reads TGTGCCAGCAGCGTAGCCGGGACTAGCACGAACACCGGGGAGCTGTTTTTT. Its translation is CASSVAGTSTNTGELFF. The V gene is TRBV7-2, the J gene TRBJ2-2; 9 bases map to TRBD2. The CDR3 consists of 17 residues. CDR1 is SGHTA and CDR2 is FQGNSA in the germline V gene.

This clonotype was picked up a small number of times. The V gene is TRBV6-1, the J gene TRBJ2-2; D is unclear. V was cut by 11 bases and J by 4 bases, with 20 bases left in between. The germline gives CDR1 MNHNS, CDR2 SASEGT. This CDR3 has 15 amino acids. The DNA of the CDR3 is TGTGCCTGCTCCCCGGACGGCTACGTCACCGGGGAGCTGTTTTTT. Its protein is CACSPDGYVTGELFF.

This clonotype has more than one count but fewer than ten. V usage is TRBV7-2 and J usage is TRBJ2-3; TRBD2 matches 13 bases. The trim removed 1 base at V and 5 bases at J, leaving 6 bases unmatched. Germline CDR1 is SGHTA and CDR2 is FQGNSA. CDR3 length: 17 amino acids. CDR3 nucleotides: TGTGCCAGCAGCTTAGTACTAGCGGGGGGGCCCGGAGATACGCAGTATTTT. Translating gives CASSLVLAGGPGDTQYF.

The chain has TRBV7-2 and TRBJ1-2, with a weak D call TRBD1 (6 bases). Germline lookup yields CDR1 SGHTA and CDR2 FQGNSA. Trimming removed 6 bases at V and 10 bases at J, with 12 bases between. The CDR3 is 11 amino acids. CDR3 residues: CASSQDRYYTF. In nucleotides, the CDR3 is TGTGCCAGCAGTCAGGACAGATACTACACCTTC. Full variable domain (outside the CDR3, taken from reference TRBV7-2 and TRBJ1-2): GAGVSQSPSNKVTEKGKDVELRCDPISGHTALYWYRQSLGQGLEFLIYFQGNSAPDKSGLPSDRFSAERTGGSVSTLTIQRTQQEDSAVYLCASSQDRYYTFGSGTRLTVV.

CDR3 nucleotide sequence: TGTGCCAGCAGAATAACGGGAAGCAACAATGAGCAGTTCTTC. Protein product: CASRITGSNNEQFF. This chain joins TRBV6-1 and TRBJ2-1, with D tentatively TRBD2 (5 bases). Deletions cut 6 bases from V and 5 bases from J, with 14 bases between. The CDR3 is 14 amino acids. Germline loops: CDR1 MNHNS, CDR2 SASEGT.

The table lists this clonotype with many counts. The chain employs TRBV5-1 and TRBJ2-1, with a possible D match to TRBD2 (7 bases). This CDR3 has 17 residues. Germline CDR1 and CDR2: SGHRS and YFSETQ. V was pared by 3 bases and J by 0 bases, with 16 bases between. DNA of the CDR3: TGCGCCAGCAGCTCGACGGGGGGCCTAAGCTCCTACAATGAGCAGTTCTTC. Protein sequence: CASSSTGGLSSYNEQFF.

This clonotype has a count of ten or more. This sequence joins TRBV7-9 and TRBJ2-1; D possibly corresponds to TRBD2 (6 bases). This CDR3 is built from 13 residues. From germline, CDR1 is SEHNR and CDR2 FQNEAQ (reference sequence). V shed 11 bases and J shed 3 bases, with 14 bases lying between them. CDR3 sequence reads: CALSAGIYNEQFF. The DNA for the CDR3 is TGTGCCCTCTCCGCGGGGATCTACAATGAGCAGTTCTTC.

The chain carries TRBV9 and TRBJ2-2; 11 positions agree with TRBD1. CDR3 length: 17 residues. Germline V gene sequence: CDR1 SGDLS, CDR2 YYNGEE. Trimming at V came to 4 bases and at J to 7 bases, leaving 12 bases not matched to a gene. The CDR3 DNA follows: TGTGCCAGCAGCTCGACGGACAGGGGGCGTTTTGGCGGGGAGCTGTTTTTT. It codes for CASSSTDRGRFGGELFF.